This T cell receptor beta chain stems from a study of graft-versus-host responses after intestinal transplantation. Findings of the study overall: Ileal or blood samples showed some GvH clones first, and such clones were also found in recipient marrow.

Germline V lookup: CDR1 MNHNS, CDR2 SASEGT. This CDR3 has 15 amino acids. V lost 4 bases, J lost 0 bases, and 13 bases lay in between. The table came from immunoSEQ multiplex PCR; TCRdb's copy has only in-frame clones and leaves some out. The repertoire has over 9,000 clones, less than 35% of them found once; the top ten carry around 3.5%. This clone has a handful of counts. V gene TRBV6-1 combines with J gene TRBJ2-7; D call uncertain. The TCR comes from a human patient who received an intestinal transplant. This material consisted of alloreactive CD4+ T cells from a mixed lymphocyte reaction culture, taken before intestinal transplant. Subset meaning: CFSE-low proliferating T cells sorted from approximately six-day pre-transplant mixed lymphocyte reaction (GvH or HvG direction). The CDR3 here is CASSVDGHPSYEQYF. CDR3 DNA sequence: TGTGCCAGCAGTGTAGACGGGCACCCCTCCTACGAGCAGTACTTC.